The rows below give T cell receptor beta chains drawn from one sample of a study of breast tumors, draining lymph nodes, adjacent tissues. TCRdb reprocessed the multiplex PCR reads via MiXCR and lists one record per CDR3 protein. The sample carries 30,000 to 40,000 distinct CDR3 sequences, 35% to 45% recorded once. What was sequenced was breast tumor tissue. These receptor sequences come from a female donor with breast cancer. Some clones in this sample may be carry-over from other donors' samples. CDR3s include the opening cysteine and the closing phenylalanine or tryptophan. The order of the fields is D gene, J gene, V gene, clone size, CDR3 protein, CDR3 DNA. A D gene is named only where the DNA matches it firmly. Clone size is shown for a subset of rows, as once, few, many or a class of expanded clone.

d_gene: TRBD2
j_gene: TRBJ2-5
v_gene: TRBV4-1
abundance: -
CDR3aa: CASSRSSGQETQYF
CDR3nt: TGCGCCAGCAGCCGATCTAGCGGCCAAGAGACCCAGTACTTC

d_gene: -
j_gene: TRBJ2-5
v_gene: TRBV6-1
abundance: many
CDR3aa: CASSSGPGRTQYF
CDR3nt: TGTGCCAGCAGCTCCGGTCCGGGTCGGACCCAGTACTTC

d_gene: -
j_gene: TRBJ1-5
v_gene: TRBV4-1
abundance: -
CDR3aa: CASSQVAQNSNQPQHF
CDR3nt: TGCGCCAGCAGCCAAGTGGCGCAAAATAGCAATCAGCCCCAGCATTTT

d_gene: -
j_gene: TRBJ2-7
v_gene: TRBV4-3
abundance: many
CDR3aa: CASSQVAGGSYEQCF
CDR3nt: -

d_gene: TRBD2
j_gene: TRBJ2-1
v_gene: TRBV10-2
abundance: -
CDR3aa: CASSESWTSGTQFF
CDR3nt: TGCGCCAGCAGTGAGTCATGGACTAGCGGGACGCAGTTCTTC

d_gene: TRBD1
j_gene: TRBJ1-2
v_gene: TRBV4-2
abundance: many
CDR3aa: CASSPPGTVYGYTF
CDR3nt: TGTGCCAGCAGCCCCCCCGGGACAGTCTATGGCTACACCTTC

d_gene: TRBD2
j_gene: TRBJ2-1
v_gene: TRBV10-3
abundance: medium-sized
CDR3aa: CAISVSGSSYNEQFF
CDR3nt: TGTGCCATCAGTGTTAGCGGGAGCTCCTACAATGAGCAGTTCTTC

d_gene: TRBD1
j_gene: TRBJ2-7
v_gene: TRBV7-8
abundance: -
CDR3aa: CASSVGQGVSEQYF
CDR3nt: TGTGCCAGCAGCGTGGGACAGGGGGTCAGCGAGCAGTACTTC

d_gene: TRBD2
j_gene: TRBJ2-7
v_gene: TRBV6-4
abundance: -
CDR3aa: CASSDSTSGRFEQYF
CDR3nt: TGTGCCAGCAGTGACTCGACTAGCGGGAGGTTCGAGCAGTACTTC

d_gene: -
j_gene: TRBJ2-1
v_gene: TRBV29-1
abundance: many
CDR3aa: CSVEETSSNYDEQFF
CDR3nt: TGCAGCGTCGAAGAGACTAGTTCAAATTACGATGAGCAGTTCTTC

d_gene: -
j_gene: TRBJ2-1
v_gene: TRBV20-1
abundance: -
CDR3aa: CSARPVYNEQFF
CDR3nt: TGCAGTGCTAGACCGGTGTACAATGAGCAGTTCTTC

d_gene: -
j_gene: TRBJ2-6
v_gene: TRBV14
abundance: -
CDR3aa: CASSQKGQWASGANVLTF
CDR3nt: TGTGCCAGCAGCCAAAAGGGGCAATGGGCCTCTGGGGCCAACGTCCTGACTTTC

d_gene: -
j_gene: TRBJ2-7
v_gene: TRBV2
abundance: -
CDR3aa: CAGSEFETSPEQYF
CDR3nt: TGTGCCGGCAGTGAATTCGAGACTAGTCCCGAGCAGTACTTC

d_gene: TRBD1
j_gene: TRBJ2-7
v_gene: TRBV20-1
abundance: many
CDR3aa: CSARGQGAFSYEQYF
CDR3nt: TGCAGTGCTAGAGGACAGGGGGCTTTCTCCTACGAGCAGTACTTC

d_gene: -
j_gene: TRBJ2-3
v_gene: TRBV20-1
abundance: -
CDR3aa: CSARDLGIADTQYF
CDR3nt: TGCAGTGCTAGAGATCTCGGTATTGCAGATACGCAGTATTTT

d_gene: -
j_gene: TRBJ2-1
v_gene: TRBV6-2/TRBV6-3
abundance: many
CDR3aa: CASKEAANEQFF
CDR3nt: TGTGCCAGCAAAGAGGCGGCAAATGAGCAGTTCTTC

d_gene: TRBD1
j_gene: TRBJ1-4
v_gene: TRBV6-5
abundance: -
CDR3aa: CASSYGTGEKLFF
CDR3nt: TGTGCCAGCAGTTATGGGACAGGTGAAAAACTGTTTTTT

d_gene: TRBD2
j_gene: TRBJ2-7
v_gene: TRBV10-3
abundance: medium-sized
CDR3aa: CAVASGTLYEQYF
CDR3nt: TGTGCCGTTGCTAGCGGGACTCTCTACGAGCAGTACTTC

d_gene: TRBD1
j_gene: TRBJ2-2
v_gene: TRBV6-6
abundance: many
CDR3aa: CASRTGTNTGELFF
CDR3nt: TGTGCCAGCAGGACAGGGACGAACACCGGGGAGCTGTTTTTT

d_gene: -
j_gene: TRBJ1-2
v_gene: TRBV5-4
abundance: -
CDR3aa: CASSLDPGSLGYTF
CDR3nt: TGTGCCAGCAGCTTGGATCCGGGGTCCCTTGGCTACACCTTC

d_gene: -
j_gene: TRBJ2-1
v_gene: TRBV7-2
abundance: -
CDR3aa: CASSSSGSGFYNEQFF
CDR3nt: TGTGCCAGCAGCTCGTCAGGGAGTGGATTCTACAATGAGCAGTTCTTC

d_gene: TRBD2
j_gene: TRBJ2-1
v_gene: TRBV7-2
abundance: many
CDR3aa: CASSLSRGRSYNEQFF
CDR3nt: TGTGCCAGCAGCTTAAGTCGCGGGAGGTCCTACAATGAGCAGTTCTTC

d_gene: -
j_gene: TRBJ2-1
v_gene: TRBV6-6
abundance: many
CDR3aa: CASRPGDSYNEQFF
CDR3nt: TGTGCCAGCAGGCCAGGGGACTCCTACAATGAGCAGTTCTTC

d_gene: TRBD1
j_gene: TRBJ1-3
v_gene: TRBV2
abundance: many
CDR3aa: CASSTGAGNTIYF
CDR3nt: TGTGCCAGCAGTACAGGGGCTGGAAACACCATATATTTT

d_gene: -
j_gene: TRBJ1-6
v_gene: TRBV9
abundance: -
CDR3aa: CASSATGYDSPLHF
CDR3nt: TGTGCCAGCAGCGCTACAGGGTATGACTCACCCCTCCACTTT

d_gene: -
j_gene: TRBJ2-2
v_gene: TRBV2
abundance: -
CDR3aa: CASRGGIFGELFF
CDR3nt: TGTGCCAGCAGAGGAGGGATTTTCGGGGAGCTGTTTTTT